Shown below are 17 T cell receptor beta chains from a single sample sequenced in a study of T cells after yellow fever vaccination. Each CDR3 protein gets one entry after TCRdb re-called the 5' RACE reads with MiXCR. This table has under 600,000 distinct CDR3 sequences, about 14% appearing once. The sequencing here drew on PBMCs, taken on the day of the yellow fever booster vaccination. These receptors were obtained from a man younger than 40 who received the YFV17D yellow fever vaccine.

The CDR3 region has the DNA TGTGCCAGCAGCTTAGCGGGCGGGTTTTACAATGAGCAGTTCTTC. Its translation: CASSLAGGFYNEQFF. The chain is built from TRBV7-2 and TRBJ2-1, with D maybe TRBD2 (5 bases). Trimming stripped 0 bases from V and 4 bases from J, with 10 bases between. This CDR3 has 15 residues. Germline CDR1 SGHTA, CDR2 FQGNSA.

The rearrangement uses TRBV29-1 and TRBJ2-5; D is unresolved. The length of the CDR3 is 11 residues. V lost 5 bases, J lost 5 bases, and 9 bases lay in between. Germline assignment: CDR1 SQVTM and CDR2 ANQGSEA. The CDR3 nucleotides read TGCAGCGTTACGACCCCGGAGACCCAGTACTTC. Its translation is CSVTTPETQYF.

In this sample, this clonotype turned up many times. J is TRBJ2-7 and V is TRBV4-3, with D unclear. This CDR3 comprises 13 residues. The germline V gene has CDR1 LGHNA and CDR2 YSLEER. V was shortened by 0 bases and J by 5 bases, with 8 bases between the two germline ends. The CDR3 region is CASSQDYQHEQYF. CDR3 bases: TGCGCCAGCAGCCAAGACTACCAACACGAGCAGTACTTC.

V usage is TRBV21-1 and J usage is TRBJ2-1. TRBV21-1 is reported as a pseudogene. The CDR3 is 11 residues long. CDR3 protein: CASSKKNLKFF. The CDR3 DNA sequence: TGTGCCAGCAGCAAAAAAAATCTAAAGTTCTTC.

This clonotype was detected only a few times. The chain employs TRBV5-4 and TRBJ2-5, with D hard to call. Germline V gene sequence: CDR1 SGHNT, CDR2 YYREEE (reference sequence). The V gene lost 0 bases and the J gene lost 1 base, with 7 bases spanning the gap. CDR3 length equals 14 residues. CDR3 coding DNA: TGTGCCAGCAGCTTGGAAAAGGGCCAAGAGACCCAGTACTTC. This gives the protein CASSLEKGQETQYF.

In its sample, this clonotype was seen a few times. The genes are TRBV6-5 and TRBJ2-7; TRBD2 might be the D (5 bases). Trimming pared 4 bases from V and 6 bases from J, leaving 16 bases between. Germline CDR1 is MNHEY and CDR2 is SVGAGI. This CDR3 spans 14 amino acids. CDR3 residues: CASSFSGSHSEQYF. In DNA form, the CDR3 reads TGTGCCAGCAGTTTTTCGGGGAGCCACAGCGAGCAGTACTTC.

The chain recombines TRBV7-8 with TRBJ2-1, with D tentatively TRBD1 or TRBD2 (5 bases each). CDR3 size: 15 residues. Looked up from germline, CDR1 is SGHVS and CDR2 is FQNEAQ. The V and J ends lost 3 bases and 6 bases respectively, with 15 bases between them. As DNA, the CDR3 is TGTGCCAGCAGCTTTGGAAGAGGGACCCCCAATGAGCAGTTCTTC. Amino acid sequence: CASSFGRGTPNEQFF.

This clonotype was observed a handful of times. The chain combines TRBV12-3 or TRBV12-4 with TRBJ2-7, with a tentative D call TRBD1 (7 bases). V was shortened by 3 bases and J by 4 bases, with 13 bases between the two germline ends. The CDR3 loop spans 14 amino acids. The CDR3 spells CASSLEGAGYEQYF. CDR3 nucleotides: TGTGCCAGCAGTTTGGAGGGGGCGGGGTACGAGCAGTACTTC.

Only a few counts were recorded for this clonotype. This chain links TRBV7-9 with TRBJ2-3; a possible D gene is TRBD2 (5 bases). Germline V CDR1 and CDR2: SEHNR, FQNEAQ (reference sequence). This CDR3 has 14 residues. The V and J ends lost 9 bases and 3 bases respectively, with 16 bases between them. This chain's CDR3 is CARSGEGLTDTQYF. CDR3 coding DNA: TGTGCCAGATCCGGGGAAGGGTTGACAGATACGCAGTATTTT.

This clonotype appeared a few times. The V call is TRBV15, the J call TRBJ2-5, with unresolved D. Trimming removed 1 base at V and 3 bases at J, with 6 bases between. This CDR3 has 13 residues. Per the germline V gene, CDR1 is LNHNV and CDR2 is YYDKDF (reference sequence). The CDR3 bases are TGTGCCACCAGCAGAGCGGTTGAAGAGACCCAGTACTTC. Protein sequence: CATSRAVEETQYF.

In this sample, this clonotype turned up a few times. The J gene is TRBJ1-5, the V gene TRBV2, with 7 bases matching TRBD1. Trimming cost V 5 bases and J 7 bases; bases outside gene matches: 17. The germline CDR1 and CDR2 sequences are SNHLY and FYNNEI. The CDR3 totals 17 residues. CDR3 amino acids: CASSISTGQTARQPQHF. The CDR3 nucleotides read TGTGCCAGCAGTATTTCCACGGGACAGACAGCGCGGCAGCCCCAGCATTTT.

In this sample, this clonotype turned up a few times. The chain uses TRBV12-3 or TRBV12-4 and TRBJ2-2; the D is unclear. The V and J ends lost 4 bases and 2 bases respectively, with 11 bases between them. The CDR3 contains 15 residues. This chain's CDR3 is CASSWGVGNTGELFF. CDR3 nucleotides: TGTGCCAGCAGTTGGGGTGTCGGTAACACCGGGGAGCTGTTTTTT.

For the CDR3, the DNA is TGCAGCATAGGGGACGTCTCCTACGAGCAGTACTTC. This sequence encodes CSIGDVSYEQYF. The rearrangement links TRBV29-1 to TRBJ2-7; D could derive from TRBD1 or TRBD2 (5 bases each). The CDR3 totals 12 residues. Trimming left V 8 bases short and J 0 bases short, with 11 bases between. Germline V gene data show CDR1 as SQVTM and CDR2 as ANQGSEA.

This clonotype was recorded a few times. The chain carries TRBV11-1 and TRBJ2-6; 7 bases line up with TRBD1. The trim removed 6 bases at V and 0 bases at J, leaving 11 bases unmatched. The length of the CDR3 is 18 residues. Germline V gene lookup returns CDR1 SGHAT and CDR2 FQDESV (reference sequence). The CDR3 bases are TGTGCCAGCAGTATAACCCCGGGACAGAGCTCTGGGGCCAACGTCCTGACTTTC. Translation gives CASSITPGQSSGANVLTF. Full variable domain (missing parts from reference TRBV11-1 and TRBJ2-6): EAEVAQSPRYKITEKSQAVAFWCDPISGHATLYWYRQILGQGPELLVQFQDESVVDDSQLPKDRFSAERLKGVDSTLKIQPAELGDSAMYLCASSITPGQSSGANVLTFGAGSRLTVL.

In this sample, this clonotype turned up a few times. This chain joins TRBV18 and TRBJ2-5; D unresolved. The germline gives CDR1 KGHSH, CDR2 LQKENI. The CDR3 runs 13 residues. Trimming stripped 1 base from V and 1 base from J, with 4 bases between. The CDR3 DNA reads TGTGCCAGCTCACCACAGCTCCAAGAGACCCAGTACTTC. Residues: CASSPQLQETQYF.

This clonotype was seen a handful of times. The chain carries TRBV28 and TRBJ2-7, with no clear D. This CDR3 is 14 amino acids long. Trimming shortened V by 7 bases and J by 2 bases, and 15 bases separated the two germline ends. Germline CDR1 reads MDHEN; CDR2 reads SYDVKM. CDR3 loop: CASNLSDEPYEQYF. For the CDR3, the DNA is TGTGCCAGCAACCTTTCCGACGAGCCCTACGAGCAGTACTTC.

There are a few counts of this clonotype. The chain carries TRBV6-5 and TRBJ1-5; D is unclear. The germline CDR1 and CDR2 sequences are MNHEY and SVGAGI. With 0 bases removed from V and 6 bases from J, the gap between germline ends came to 12 bases. CDR3 size: 15 residues. CDR3 DNA: TGTGCCAGCAGTTACTCGAGGGCGACACTTCAGCCCCAGCATTTT. Translating it yields CASSYSRATLQPQHF.